Presented here are 12 T cell receptor beta chains from one specimen sequenced in a study of blood T cell repertoires in COVID-19. The repertoire was sequenced with immunoSEQ multiplex PCR; TCRdb's copy has only in-frame clones and lacks some. The data contain about 93,000 clones, roughly nine tenths of them singletons. Sequenced: peripheral blood. The receptor source for this set is a human donor with active COVID-19. The donor label of this sample is uncertain.

The J gene is TRBJ2-4, the V gene TRBV11-2; possibly TRBD1 for D (6 bases). The V gene lost 2 bases and the J gene lost 3 bases, with 11 bases spanning the gap. CDR3 length equals 15 residues. CDR1 is SGHAT, CDR2 FQNNGV, per germline. As DNA, the CDR3 is TGTGCCAGCAGCTTACCAGGGGCGGGCAAAAACATTCAGTACTTC. Translation gives CASSLPGAGKNIQYF. Using reference TRBV11-2 and TRBJ2-4 for the parts outside the CDR3, the full variable domain is EAGVAQSPRYKIIEKRQSVAFWCNPISGHATLYWYQQILGQGPKLLIQFQNNGVVDDSQLPKDRFSAERLKGVDSTLKIQPAKLEDSAVYLCASSLPGAGKNIQYFGAGTRLSVL.

The V gene is TRBV11-2, the J gene TRBJ2-1; 7 bases are a match to TRBD1. Trimming took 5 bases from V and 8 from J; bases not matched to a gene: 3. The CDR3 is 12 residues long. The germline V gene encodes CDR1 SGHAT and CDR2 FQNNGV. The CDR3 DNA sequence: TGTGCCAGCAGCACCGACAGGGATGAGCAGTTCTTC. Its translation is CASSTDRDEQFF.

The J gene is TRBJ2-1, the V gene TRBV13; D not certain. Trimming took 4 bases from V and 8 from J, leaving 9 bases between them. This CDR3 spans 12 amino acids. The germline CDR1 and CDR2 sequences are PRHDT and FYEKMQ (reference sequence). The CDR3: CASSSGRDEQFF. CDR3 DNA: TGTGCCAGCAGCTCCGGTCGCGATGAGCAGTTCTTC.

This chain links TRBV5-1 with TRBJ2-1, with 8 bases lining up with TRBD2. Germline assignment: CDR1 SGHRS and CDR2 YFSETQ. The CDR3 spans 14 residues. Losses at the gene ends were 4 bases for V and 8 bases for J; bases not matched to a gene: 8. The CDR3 coding sequence is TGCGCCAGCAGCCTACGGACTAGCAACTATGAGCAGTTCTTC. Amino acid sequence: CASSLRTSNYEQFF.

The chain joins TRBV7-2 to TRBJ2-6; 7 bases agree with TRBD1. Per germline, CDR1 SGHTA and CDR2 FQGNSA. J lost 5 bases, V lost 4 bases, and 5 bases had no gene match. CDR3 size: 15 residues. This CDR3 reads CASSSRGSWANVLTF. The CDR3 DNA reads TGTGCCAGCAGCTCCAGGGGGTCCTGGGCCAACGTCCTGACTTTC.

The CDR3 coding sequence is TGTGCCAGCAGTTACGCTAGCGGGAGAAACTACGAGCAGTACTTC. Its translation: CASSYASGRNYEQYF. This chain links TRBV6-2 or TRBV6-3 with TRBJ2-7; 10 nucleotides agree with TRBD2. In germline, CDR1 is MNHEY, CDR2 SVGEGT. V gave up 2 bases and J gave up 3 bases; unmatched junction bases: 4. CDR3 length equals 15 residues.

The CDR3 loop is CAISEFRVEAFF. The CDR3 DNA reads as TGTGCCATCAGTGAGTTCAGGGTTGAAGCTTTCTTT. The chain uses TRBV10-3 and TRBJ1-1, with D perhaps matching TRBD1 (5 bases). The germline CDR1 and CDR2 sequences are ENHRY and SYGVKD. Trimming shortened V by 1 base and J by 7 bases, and 7 bases separated the two germline ends. The CDR3 has 12 amino acids.

The J gene is TRBJ1-6, the V gene TRBV2; D perhaps matches TRBD1 (6 bases). The CDR3 has 14 residues. The V gene lost 6 bases and the J gene lost 9 bases, with 15 bases spanning the gap. Per the germline V gene, CDR1 is SNHLY and CDR2 is FYNNEI. CDR3 nucleotides: TGTGCCAGCAGACCAGGGGTACGTGGTTCACCCCTCCACTTT. It encodes CASRPGVRGSPLHF.

V gene TRBV7-6 combines with J gene TRBJ2-5; TRBD1 agrees at 8 bases. CDR1 is SGHVS, CDR2 FNYEAQ, per germline. The CDR3 length is 15 residues. Trimming took 6 bases from V and 2 from J; bases not matched to a gene: 8. The CDR3 sequence is CASSLPGTGQETQYF. In DNA form, the CDR3 reads TGTGCCAGCAGTCTCCCCGGGACAGGACAAGAGACCCAGTACTTC. Looking up the rest from reference TRBV7-6 and TRBJ2-5 gives the full variable domain: GAGVSQSPRYKVTKRGQDVALRCDPISGHVSLYWYRQALGQGPEFLTYFNYEAQQDKSGLPNDRFSAERPEGSISTLTIQRTEQRDSAMYRCASSLPGTGQETQYFGPGTRLLVL.

The CDR3 nucleotides read TGTGCCAGCTCACCATGGGACAGGGGCTATTCGGCCTACGAGCAGTACTTC. This codes for CASSPWDRGYSAYEQYF. The J gene is TRBJ2-7, the V gene TRBV18, with TRBD1 matching over 10 bases. J lost 2 bases, V lost 2 bases, and 9 bases had no gene match. CDR1 KGHSH and CDR2 LQKENI come from the germline V gene. This CDR3 has 17 residues. The variable domain in full, completed from reference TRBV18 and TRBJ2-7, reads NAGVMQNPRHLVRRRGQEARLRCSPMKGHSHVYWYRQLPEEGLKFMVYLQKENIIDESGMPKERFSAEFPKEGPSILRIQQVVRGDSAAYFCASSPWDRGYSAYEQYFGPGTRLTVT.

V is TRBV7-2 and J is TRBJ2-6; D call uncertain. This CDR3 contains 14 residues. V was pared by 3 bases and J by 0 bases, with 3 bases between. Germline values: CDR1 SGHTA, CDR2 FQGNSA. CDR3 in amino acids: CASSFISGANVLTF. The CDR3 DNA is TGTGCCAGCAGCTTTATCTCTGGGGCCAACGTCCTGACTTTC.

The gene calls are TRBV3-1 (or the pseudogene TRBV3-2) and TRBJ1-5; 10 nucleotides match TRBD1. V gave up 4 bases and J gave up 4 bases; unmatched junction bases: 7. This CDR3 comprises 16 residues. Germline V lookup: CDR1 LGHDT, CDR2 YNNKEL (reference sequence). CDR3 protein: CASSPTGGLINQPQHF. In DNA, the CDR3 is TGTGCCAGCAGCCCGACAGGGGGCTTGATAAATCAGCCCCAGCATTTT.